The 11 T cell receptor beta chains given below trace back to one sample, sequenced in a study of blood T cell repertoires in COVID-19. Libraries were prepared by immunoSEQ multiplex PCR; TCRdb keeps only in-frame clonotypes and omits some of them. The table records 150,000 or so clones, about 83% of them present only once. The sample comprised peripheral blood. The receptors were gathered from a woman aged 55-69 years with COVID-19, enrolled during active disease.

The rearrangement uses TRBV19 and TRBJ1-1; 9 bases match TRBD1. This CDR3 contains 15 residues. Losses at the gene ends were 3 bases for V and 5 bases for J; bases not matched to a gene: 7. Germline CDR1 reads LNHDA; CDR2 reads SQIVND (reference sequence). The CDR3: CASSILNRGQTEAFF. The CDR3 nucleotides are TGTGCCAGTAGTATCCTCAACAGGGGGCAGACTGAAGCTTTCTTT. Full variable domain (missing parts from reference TRBV19 and TRBJ1-1): DGGITQSPKYLFRKEGQNVTLSCEQNLNHDAMYWYRQDPGQGLRLIYYSQIVNDFQKGDIAEGYSVSREKKESFPLTVTSAQKNPTAFYLCASSILNRGQTEAFFGQGTRLTVV.

The chain links TRBV5-4 to TRBJ2-1; 10 bases match TRBD2. CDR1 is SGHNT, CDR2 YYREEE, per germline (reference sequence). V shed 6 bases and J 0 bases; nucleotides not matched to a gene: 3. The CDR3 loop spans 15 amino acids. As DNA, the CDR3 is TGTGCCAGCACCATAGCGGGGGGCTCCTACAATGAGCAGTTCTTC. Translation gives CASTIAGGSYNEQFF.

The CDR3 nucleotides read TGTGCCAGCAGCCAAGGAGGTACTAGCGGGAGGAAAGAGCAGTTCTTC. As protein: CASSQGGTSGRKEQFF. This chain joins TRBV4-2 and TRBJ2-1, with 12 positions matching TRBD2. The J segment lost 10 bases and the V segment lost 1 base, leaving 8 bases of the junction unmatched. The germline gives CDR1 LGHNA, CDR2 YNFKEQ. This CDR3 spans 16 amino acids.

In this sample, this clone turned up once. This chain joins TRBV6-1 and TRBJ2-5; D might be TRBD1 (5 bases). Trimming removed 2 bases at V and 0 bases at J, with 13 bases between. CDR1 and CDR2 from the germline V gene are MNHNS and SASEGT. This CDR3 is built from 16 residues. This CDR3 is CASSERVWGHQETQYF. CDR3 coding DNA: TGTGCCAGCAGTGAAAGGGTTTGGGGCCACCAAGAGACCCAGTACTTC.

This sequence joins TRBV7-2 and TRBJ1-1; 10 positions match TRBD1. With 6 bases clipped from V and 4 bases from J, the junction kept 8 bases outside the gene matches. From germline, CDR1 is SGHTA and CDR2 FQGNSA. This CDR3 comprises 15 residues. CDR3 nucleotide sequence: TGTGCCAGCAGGCTGGGACAGGGGATTCCCACTGAAGCTTTCTTT. Translating gives CASRLGQGIPTEAFF. The full variable domain, with the rest looked up from reference TRBV7-2 and TRBJ1-1, is GAGVSQSPSNKVTEKGKDVELRCDPISGHTALYWYRQSLGQGLEFLIYFQGNSAPDKSGLPSDRFSAERTGGSVSTLTIQRTQQEDSAVYLCASRLGQGIPTEAFFGQGTRLTVV.

The genes are TRBV18 and TRBJ1-1, with unresolved D. Germline V CDR1 and CDR2: KGHSH, LQKENI. V was pared by 3 bases and J by 2 bases, with 4 bases between. The CDR3 length is 12 residues. The CDR3 coding sequence is TGTGCCAGCTCACCCTCCAACACTGAAGCTTTCTTT. Translation: CASSPSNTEAFF.

This CDR3 is CATRPGGAQETQYF. CDR3 DNA: TGTGCCACCAGACCGGGGGGGGCCCAAGAGACCCAGTACTTC. The chain recombines TRBV24-1 with TRBJ2-5, with 8 bases fitting TRBD2. J gave up 1 base and V 7 bases, and 4 bases lay outside the gene matches. CDR1 KGHDR and CDR2 SFDVKD come from the germline V gene. The CDR3 is made up of 14 amino acids.

The J gene is TRBJ1-5, the V gene TRBV19, with D unresolved. Looked up from germline, CDR1 is LNHDA and CDR2 is SQIVND (reference sequence). This CDR3 is 15 amino acids long. V lost 5 bases to trimming and J lost 0 bases, with 11 bases between them. The CDR3 coding sequence is TGTGCCAGTAGTCTACAGTTACCTAGCAATCAGCCCCAGCATTTT. It encodes CASSLQLPSNQPQHF.

The CDR3 nucleotides are TGTGCCAGCAGTACAAACAGGGAGGGCACTGAAGCTTTCTTT. Translating gives CASSTNREGTEAFF. V gene TRBV6-5 combines with J gene TRBJ1-1; D possibly corresponds to TRBD1 (6 bases). Trimming took off 5 bases at V and 4 bases at J, with 14 bases between the two ends. Germline V gene sequence: CDR1 MNHEY, CDR2 SVGAGI. The CDR3 consists of 14 residues.

The J gene is TRBJ2-7, the V gene TRBV6-1, with D maybe TRBD1 (5 bases). Deletions cut 2 bases from V and 3 bases from J, with 11 bases between. The germline V gene has CDR1 MNHNS and CDR2 SASEGT. The CDR3 contains 14 residues. The CDR3 DNA reads TGTGCCAGCAGTGAATTTGACAGATACTACGAGCAGTACTTC. Its protein is CASSEFDRYYEQYF.

The chain joins TRBV19 to TRBJ1-5; maybe TRBD1 (6 bases). The CDR3 runs to 15 residues. V dropped 0 bases and J dropped 4 bases, with 10 bases sitting between them. CDR1 is LNHDA and CDR2 is SQIVND in the germline V gene (reference sequence). The CDR3 DNA is TGTGCCAGTAGTATAGACAGGGGCCGAAATCAGCCCCAGCATTTT. It yields the protein CASSIDRGRNQPQHF.